The clone carrying this T cell receptor beta chain has more than one count but fewer than ten. Its specificity is unknown. This sample stems from a study of cytotoxic CD8 clonotypes in ibrutinib-treated CLL. Germline V gene sequence: CDR1 LNHDA, CDR2 SQIVND (reference sequence). The J segment lost 0 bases and the V segment lost 4 bases, leaving 4 bases of the junction unmatched. This CDR3 spans 15 amino acids. Study-level findings and limits: A rise in clonality was seen at ibrutinib response, and a fall back toward baseline was seen at progression.

Target depth was 1 in 200,000 to 1 in 1 million T cells, about 10x per clonotype. Assay used: immunoSEQ multiplex PCR; TCRdb lists only in-frame clones, some missing. The data hold about 160,000 clones, with 70% to 90% observed a single time. V usage is TRBV19 and J usage is TRBJ1-1, with 8 bases aligning to TRBD1. This clonotype was obtained from a human donor with chronic lymphocytic leukemia. The input for sequencing was PBMCs, taken at disease progression, from a patient treated with ibrutinib. The CDR3 DNA follows: TGTGCCAGTAGTAGGGTGGACAGGGTGAACACTGAAGCTTTCTTT. Encoded protein: CASSRVDRVNTEAFF.